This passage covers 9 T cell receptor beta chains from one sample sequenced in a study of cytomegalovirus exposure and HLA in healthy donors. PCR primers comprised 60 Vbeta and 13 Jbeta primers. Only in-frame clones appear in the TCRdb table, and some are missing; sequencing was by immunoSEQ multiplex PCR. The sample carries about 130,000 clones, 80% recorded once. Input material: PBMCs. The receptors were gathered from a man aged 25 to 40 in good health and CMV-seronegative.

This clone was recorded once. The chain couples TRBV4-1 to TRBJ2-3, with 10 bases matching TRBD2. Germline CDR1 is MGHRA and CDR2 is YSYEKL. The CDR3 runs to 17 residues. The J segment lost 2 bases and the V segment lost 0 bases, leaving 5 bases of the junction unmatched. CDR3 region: CASSQDRTSGITDTQYF. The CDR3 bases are TGCGCCAGCAGCCAAGATAGAACTAGCGGGATCACAGATACGCAGTATTTT.

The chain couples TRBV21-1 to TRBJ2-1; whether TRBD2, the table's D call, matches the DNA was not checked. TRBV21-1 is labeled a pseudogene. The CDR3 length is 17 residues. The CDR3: CASSNPPNGSVPNEQFF. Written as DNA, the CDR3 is TGTGCCAGCAGCAACCCACCCAACGGGAGTGTTCCCAATGAGCAGTTCTTC.

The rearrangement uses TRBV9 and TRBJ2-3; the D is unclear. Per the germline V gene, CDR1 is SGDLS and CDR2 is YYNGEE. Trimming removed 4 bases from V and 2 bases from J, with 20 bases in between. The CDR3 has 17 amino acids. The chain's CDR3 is CASSPRLYSRFTDTQYF. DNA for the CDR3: TGTGCCAGCAGCCCCCGATTGTACAGTCGCTTCACAGATACGCAGTATTTT.

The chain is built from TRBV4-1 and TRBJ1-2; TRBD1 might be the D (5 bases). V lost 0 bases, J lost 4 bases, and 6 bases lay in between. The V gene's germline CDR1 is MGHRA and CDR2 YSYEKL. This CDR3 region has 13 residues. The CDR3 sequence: CASSQETAYGYTF. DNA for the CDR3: TGCGCCAGCAGCCAAGAGACAGCCTATGGCTACACCTTC.

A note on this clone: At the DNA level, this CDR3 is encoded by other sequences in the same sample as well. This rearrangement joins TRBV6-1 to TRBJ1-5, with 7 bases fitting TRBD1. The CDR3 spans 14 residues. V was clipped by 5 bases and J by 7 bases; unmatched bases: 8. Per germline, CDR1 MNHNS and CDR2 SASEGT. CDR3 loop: CASSTGTVSQPQHF. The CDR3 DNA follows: TGTGCCAGCAGTACCGGGACAGTATCACAGCCCCAGCATTTT.

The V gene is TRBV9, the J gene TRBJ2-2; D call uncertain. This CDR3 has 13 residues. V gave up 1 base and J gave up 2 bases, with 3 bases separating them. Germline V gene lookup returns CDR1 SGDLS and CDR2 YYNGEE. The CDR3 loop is CASSVSNTGELFF. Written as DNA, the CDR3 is TGTGCCAGCAGCGTATCAAACACCGGGGAGCTGTTTTTT.

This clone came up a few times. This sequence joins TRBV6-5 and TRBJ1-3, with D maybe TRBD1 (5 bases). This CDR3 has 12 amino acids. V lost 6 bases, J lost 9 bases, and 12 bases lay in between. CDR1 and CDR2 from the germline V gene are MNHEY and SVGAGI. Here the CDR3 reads CASSPPQGTIYF. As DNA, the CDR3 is TGTGCCAGCAGCCCCCCTCAGGGCACCATATATTTT.

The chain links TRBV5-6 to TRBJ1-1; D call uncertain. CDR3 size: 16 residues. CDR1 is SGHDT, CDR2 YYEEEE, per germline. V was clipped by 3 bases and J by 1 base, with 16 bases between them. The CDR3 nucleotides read TGTGCCAGCAGCTCGCCATTCGGACGGGGGAACACTGAAGCTTTCTTT. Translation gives CASSSPFGRGNTEAFF. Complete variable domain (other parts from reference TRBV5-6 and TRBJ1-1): DAGVTQSPTHLIKTRGQQVTLRCSPKSGHDTVSWYQQALGQGPQFIFQYYEEEERQRGNFPDRFSGHQFPNYSSELNVNALLLGDSALYLCASSSPFGRGNTEAFFGQGTRLTVV.

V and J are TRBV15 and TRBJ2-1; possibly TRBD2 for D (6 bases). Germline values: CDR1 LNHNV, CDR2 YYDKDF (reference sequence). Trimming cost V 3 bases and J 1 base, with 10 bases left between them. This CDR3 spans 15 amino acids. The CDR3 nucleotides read TGTGCCACCAGCAGGGATAGCGGATCCTACAATGAGCAGTTCTTC. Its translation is CATSRDSGSYNEQFF.